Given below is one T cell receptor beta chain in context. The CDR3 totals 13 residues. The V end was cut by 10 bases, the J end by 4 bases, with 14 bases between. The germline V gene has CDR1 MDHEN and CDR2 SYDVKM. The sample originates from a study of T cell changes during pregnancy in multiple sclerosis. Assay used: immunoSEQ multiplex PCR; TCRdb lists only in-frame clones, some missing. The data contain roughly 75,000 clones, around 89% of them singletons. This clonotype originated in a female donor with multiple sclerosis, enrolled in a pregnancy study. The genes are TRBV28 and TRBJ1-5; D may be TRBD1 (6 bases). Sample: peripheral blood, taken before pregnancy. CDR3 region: CATQGFPNQPQHF. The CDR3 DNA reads TGTGCCACCCAGGGGTTCCCGAATCAGCCCCAGCATTTT. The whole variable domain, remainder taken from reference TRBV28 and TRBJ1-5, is DVKVTQSSRYLVKRTGEKVFLECVQDMDHENMFWYRQDPGLGLRLIYFSYDVKMKEKGDIPEGYSVSREKKERFSLILESASTNQTSMYLCATQGFPNQPQHFGDGTRLSIL.